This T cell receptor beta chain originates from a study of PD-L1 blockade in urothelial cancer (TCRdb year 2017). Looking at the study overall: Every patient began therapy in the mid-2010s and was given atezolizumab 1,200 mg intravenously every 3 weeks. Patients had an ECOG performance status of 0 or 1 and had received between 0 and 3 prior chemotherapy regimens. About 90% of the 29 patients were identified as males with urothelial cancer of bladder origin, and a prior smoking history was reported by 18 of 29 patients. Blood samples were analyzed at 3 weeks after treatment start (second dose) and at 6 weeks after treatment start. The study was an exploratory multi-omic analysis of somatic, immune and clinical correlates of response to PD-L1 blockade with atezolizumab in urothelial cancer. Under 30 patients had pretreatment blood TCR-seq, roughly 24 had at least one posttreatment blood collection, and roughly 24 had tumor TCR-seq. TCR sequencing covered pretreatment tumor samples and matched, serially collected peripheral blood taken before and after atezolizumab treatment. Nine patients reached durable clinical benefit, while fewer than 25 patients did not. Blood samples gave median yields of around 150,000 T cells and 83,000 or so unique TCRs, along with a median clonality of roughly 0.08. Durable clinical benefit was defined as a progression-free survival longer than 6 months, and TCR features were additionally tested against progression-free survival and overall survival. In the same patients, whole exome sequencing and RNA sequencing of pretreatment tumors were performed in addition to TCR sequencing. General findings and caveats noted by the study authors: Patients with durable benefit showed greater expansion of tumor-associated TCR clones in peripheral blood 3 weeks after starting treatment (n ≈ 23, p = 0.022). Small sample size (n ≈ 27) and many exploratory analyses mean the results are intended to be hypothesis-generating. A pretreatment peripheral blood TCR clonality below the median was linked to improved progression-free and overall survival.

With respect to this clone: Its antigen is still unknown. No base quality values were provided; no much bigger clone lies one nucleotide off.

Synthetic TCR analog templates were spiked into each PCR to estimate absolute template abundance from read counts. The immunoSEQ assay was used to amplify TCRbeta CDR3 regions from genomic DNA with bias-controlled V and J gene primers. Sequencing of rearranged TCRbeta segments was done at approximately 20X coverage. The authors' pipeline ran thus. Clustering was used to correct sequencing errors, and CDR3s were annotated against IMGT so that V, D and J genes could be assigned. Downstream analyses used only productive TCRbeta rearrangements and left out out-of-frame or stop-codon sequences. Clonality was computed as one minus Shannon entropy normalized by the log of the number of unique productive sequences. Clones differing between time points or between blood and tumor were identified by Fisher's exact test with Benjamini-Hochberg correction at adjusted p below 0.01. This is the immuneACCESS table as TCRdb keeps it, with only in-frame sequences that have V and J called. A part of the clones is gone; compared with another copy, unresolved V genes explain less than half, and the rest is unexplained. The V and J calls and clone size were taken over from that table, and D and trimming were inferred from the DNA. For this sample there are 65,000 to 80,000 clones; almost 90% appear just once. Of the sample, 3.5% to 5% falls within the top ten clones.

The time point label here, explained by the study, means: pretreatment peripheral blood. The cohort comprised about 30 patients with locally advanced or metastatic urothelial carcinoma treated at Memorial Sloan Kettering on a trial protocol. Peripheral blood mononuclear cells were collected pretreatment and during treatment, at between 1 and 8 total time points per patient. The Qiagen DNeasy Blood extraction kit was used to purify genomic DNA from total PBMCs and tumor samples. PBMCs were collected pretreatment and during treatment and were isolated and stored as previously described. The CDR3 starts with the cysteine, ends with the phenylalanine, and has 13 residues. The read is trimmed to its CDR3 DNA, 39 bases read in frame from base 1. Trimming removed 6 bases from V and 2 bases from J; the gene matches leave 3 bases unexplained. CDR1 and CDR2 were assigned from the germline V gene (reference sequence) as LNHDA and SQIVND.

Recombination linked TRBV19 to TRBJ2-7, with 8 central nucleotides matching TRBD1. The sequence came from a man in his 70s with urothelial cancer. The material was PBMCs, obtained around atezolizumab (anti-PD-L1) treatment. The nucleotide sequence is TGTGCCAGTAGGGACAGGGCTACCTACGAGCAGTACTTC. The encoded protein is CASRDRATYEQYF.